These 3 T cell receptor beta chains were sequenced from one sample in a study of blood T cell repertoires in COVID-19. Clones were read by immunoSEQ multiplex PCR, and TCRdb kept only the in-frame ones, dropping some. Of around 400,000 clones in the sample, around four fifths were seen once. The sequencing input was PBMCs or T cells enriched from blood (not recorded which). The receptors were gathered from a woman between 45 and 65 years old who had recovered from COVID-19.

The chain is built from TRBV5-4 and TRBJ2-7, with 8 bases aligning to TRBD2. The CDR3 is 13 amino acids. Germline CDR1 SGHNT, CDR2 YYREEE (reference sequence). With V trimmed by 4 bases and J by 2 bases, 2 bases remained unmatched. The CDR3 reads CASSRGGPYEQYF. In DNA form, the CDR3 reads TGTGCCAGCAGCCGGGGGGGGCCCTACGAGCAGTACTTC.

The chain is built from TRBV19 and TRBJ2-5; TRBD2 agrees at 7 bases. The trim removed 6 bases at V and 2 bases at J, leaving 3 bases unmatched. The CDR3 covers 13 residues. Per the germline V gene, CDR1 is LNHDA and CDR2 is SQIVND (reference sequence). The CDR3 loop reads CASSRSGQETQYF. As DNA, the CDR3 is TGTGCCAGTAGCCGTAGCGGGCAAGAGACCCAGTACTTC.

The V call is TRBV10-3, the J call TRBJ2-3, with 10 bases that match TRBD1. With 6 bases clipped from V and 1 base from J, the junction kept 10 bases outside the gene matches. The length of the CDR3 is 17 residues. Per germline, CDR1 ENHRY and CDR2 SYGVKD. The CDR3 nucleotides are TGTGCCATCAGCCTCGACAGGGGGCGAGGAGGCACAGATACGCAGTATTTT. Its translation is CAISLDRGRGGTDTQYF.